What follows is one TCR beta chain and its context. Its antigen is not known. The data originate from a study of cytomegalovirus exposure and HLA in healthy donors. PCR primers comprised 60 Vbeta and 13 Jbeta primers. The method was immunoSEQ multiplex PCR; TCRdb's version includes in-frame clones alone and lacks a portion of them. The sample table sets out approximately 37,000 clones. Findings and caveats of the study: Most TCRs appeared rarely, but some public TCRs recurred in many donors.

The CDR3 runs to 14 residues. CDR1 MDHEN and CDR2 SYDVKM come from the germline V gene. After removal of 2 bases from V and 7 bases from J, the junction contained 5 bases not matched to a gene. The chain joins TRBV28 to TRBJ2-7, with 10 bases aligning to TRBD2. The TCR sequence derives from a man between 35 and 55 years old in good health and CMV-seropositive. The sequenced sample was PBMCs. CDR3 coding DNA: TGTGCCAGCAGTTTAGCTAGCGGGAGCGGAGAGCAGTACTTC. Protein sequence: CASSLASGSGEQYF.